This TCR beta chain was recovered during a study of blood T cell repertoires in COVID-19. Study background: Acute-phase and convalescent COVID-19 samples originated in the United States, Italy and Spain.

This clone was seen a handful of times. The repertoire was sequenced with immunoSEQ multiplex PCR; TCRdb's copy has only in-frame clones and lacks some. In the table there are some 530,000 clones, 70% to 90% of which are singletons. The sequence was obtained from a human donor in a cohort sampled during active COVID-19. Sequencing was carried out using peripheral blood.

In nucleotides, the CDR3 is TGTGCCAGCAGTTCTAGCGGGCACTCCTACGAGCAGTACTTC. As protein: CASSSSGHSYEQYF. The rearrangement links TRBV6-5 to TRBJ2-7; 8 nucleotides align to TRBD2. The ends lost 4 bases at V and 0 bases at J; junction bases unmatched: 2. Germline CDR1 and CDR2: MNHEY and SVGAGI. This CDR3 region has 14 residues.